Listed below are T cell receptor beta chains from one sample, sequenced in a study of blood T cell repertoires in COVID-19. Data came from immunoSEQ multiplex PCR; TCRdb stores just in-frame clones and leaves some out. The sample holds about 68,000 clones; roughly 84% are singletons and the top ten take 7.5% to 9%. Source material: peripheral blood. The receptors derive from a man aged 50-60 years with active COVID-19. CDR3s leave out the opening cysteine and the closing phenylalanine or tryptophan.

V gene,J gene,CDR3 protein
TRBV11-2,TRBJ1-1,ASSLRDRVTEAF
TRBV19,TRBJ1-5,ASTDSLGNQPQH
TRBV7-8,TRBJ2-1,ASSLARRGYNGQF
TRBV5-6,TRBJ1-4,ASSLGAGYEKLF
TRBV6-6,TRBJ1-6,ASSQYRDSYNSPLH
TRBV4-1,TRBJ2-7,ASSQGGGGPGEQY
TRBV5-6,TRBJ2-7,ASSPGGRTYEQY
TRBV6-5,TRBJ2-3,ASSLQGVGTDTQY
TRBV5-1,TRBJ1-2,ASRYDREHGYT
TRBV5-1,TRBJ2-1,ASSLDRSPYNEQF
TRBV29-1,TRBJ2-1,SAWRGSHEQF
TRBV9,TRBJ2-3,ASSPTGGSTDTQY
TRBV7-9,TRBJ1-1,ASSPWTGTTEAF
TRBV9,TRBJ1-1,ASSVAGQNTEAF
TRBV19,TRBJ1-5,ASSPRWTVEIRPQH
TRBV7-8,TRBJ1-6,ASSLGQGRNSPLH
TRBV19,TRBJ1-1,ASSDGRENTEAF
TRBV5-1,TRBJ2-1,ASAGTPSYNEQF
TRBV5-1,TRBJ2-1,ASSLLGVDPIEQF
TRBV4-3,TRBJ1-5,ASSQVFIGNSNQPQH
TRBV18,TRBJ2-3,ASSPSNTQY
TRBV7-9,TRBJ2-7,ASSLALDFYEQY
TRBV5-4,TRBJ2-5,ASSLRTGSQETQY
TRBV7-9,TRBJ1-4,ASSLGVQGSEKLF
TRBV29-1,TRBJ1-1,SVIRGQDFDEAF
TRBV5-5,TRBJ2-7,ASSFSGVYEQY
TRBV5-1,TRBJ2-7,ASKRQETSYEQY
TRBV7-6,TRBJ2-7,ASSLSWADSYEQY
TRBV9,TRBJ1-1,ASSPTGSFNTEAF
TRBV5-1,TRBJ1-6,ASSLVGGGNSPLH
TRBV5-1,TRBJ2-6,ASSLAQVGGANVLT
TRBV6-5,TRBJ1-2,ASSYASEARGYT
TRBV5-4,TRBJ2-5,ASSLPSGGLQETQY
TRBV2,TRBJ2-2,ATGQGVGGELF
TRBV15,TRBJ1-6,ATSRDSNSPLH
TRBV18,TRBJ2-3,ASSPAGLSTDTQY
TRBV2,TRBJ2-1,ARVIAETYNEQF
TRBV7-9,TRBJ2-2,ASSSLAGNRNTGELF
TRBV5-1,TRBJ1-1,ASRRQGTGNTEAF
TRBV21-1,TRBJ1-4,ASTLEACRGNEKLF
TRBV9,TRBJ2-1,ASSVGGTYNEQF
TRBV5-1,TRBJ1-4,ASSFLGTGLANEKLF
TRBV4-3,TRBJ2-7,ASSLGTGRTEQY
TRBV19,TRBJ2-3,ASSNQGPDTQY
TRBV7-8,TRBJ2-4,ASSIGTSGKGNIQY
TRBV4-2,TRBJ2-6,ASKENGNSGANVLT
TRBV14,TRBJ2-3,ASSQDARGDTDTQY
TRBV2,TRBJ2-3,ASSEGRGTSDTQY
TRBV19,TRBJ1-2,ASRDRPQSGYT
TRBV3-1/TRBV3-2,TRBJ2-1,ASSQAGGGSGSEQF
TRBV9,TRBJ1-1,ASSPQGQAITEAF
TRBV19,TRBJ1-1,ASSPGGRGAF
TRBV7-6,TRBJ2-4,ASSLGQGFGAKNIQY
TRBV5-8,TRBJ2-5,ASSLTGGNLETQY
TRBV5-4,TRBJ2-7,ASSLPSWASYEQY
TRBV12-3/TRBV12-4,TRBJ1-1,ASSLGGGTEAF